A selection of T cell receptor beta chains follows, all from one sample in a study of CXCR3-negative and CXCR3-positive naive CD8 T cells. TCRdb re-called the 5' RACE reads and gives one entry per CDR3 protein, without DNA. The repertoire table contains 150,000 or so distinct CDR3 sequences. The source material was naive CXCR3+ CD8+ T cells from blood. The receptors originated from a human donor in good health. Some clones in this sample may be carry-over from other donors' samples. Both conserved end residues are part of each CDR3.

V gene	J gene	CDR3 protein
TRBV2	TRBJ2-1	CASSEENGDNEQFF
TRBV7-3	TRBJ2-1	CASSLFAGGPMYNEQFF
TRBV4-1	TRBJ2-7	CASSYTSGGRSSHEQYF
TRBV20-1	TRBJ2-7	CSARDTSGSSPYEQYF
TRBV7-8	TRBJ2-7	CASSLYLVRGGAGYAEKYF
TRBV6-5	TRBJ2-3	CASSREPPEGGADTQYF
TRBV5-1	TRBJ2-7	CASSLAGQTYEQYF
TRBV6-6	TRBJ1-3	CASSAGTDLKDTIYF
TRBV19	TRBJ2-7	CASSPPPGTGFSYEQYF
TRBV7-3	TRBJ2-1	CASSLVRREYNEQFF
TRBV28	TRBJ2-7	CASSTALQGGDSINEQYF
TRBV20-1	TRBJ1-2	CSARPGQGVDYGYTF
TRBV28	TRBJ1-4	CASSLRAGRGDDPRFEELFF
TRBV6-5	TRBJ2-4	CASQGLRGLQYF
TRBV29-1	TRBJ2-7	CSVVMTGTAHEQYF
TRBV10-3	TRBJ1-1	CAISEPEEEAFF